These 21 T cell receptor beta chains share one sample of origin, sequenced in a study of cytomegalovirus exposure and HLA in healthy donors. This PCR relied on a set of 60 Vbeta primers and 13 Jbeta primers. The protocol was immunoSEQ multiplex PCR, while the TCRdb copy is restricted to in-frame clones and leaves out a portion. There are 95,000 to 150,000 clones in the sample; 65% to 90% occur only once, and 2% to 2.5% lies in the top ten. Material for sequencing was PBMCs. These TCRs come from a young man in good health and CMV-seronegative.

The chain employs TRBV29-1 and TRBJ2-7, with 9 bases matching TRBD1. V shed 4 bases, J shed 6 bases, and the junction held 7 bases outside the gene matches. Germline CDR1 SQVTM, CDR2 ANQGSEA. The length of the CDR3 is 13 residues. CDR3 bases: TGCAGCGTTGGGTTGCCGACAGGGGGCGAGCAGTACTTC. It translates to CSVGLPTGGEQYF.

This chain joins TRBV2 and TRBJ2-3; 7 bases are a match to TRBD1. CDR1 and CDR2 (germline): SNHLY, FYNNEI. The CDR3 extends over 14 amino acids. V trimming: 10 bases; J trimming: 2 bases; junction bases outside the gene matches: 9. CDR3 DNA: TGTGCCATAAAAGGAGACAGGGTCACAGATACGCAGTATTTT. Translated: CAIKGDRVTDTQYF.

The chain has TRBV30 and TRBJ2-4; TRBD2 aligns across 11 bases. V was clipped by 3 bases and J by 3 bases; unmatched bases: 4. Germline CDR1 and CDR2: GTSNPN and SVGIG (reference sequence). This CDR3 is built from 15 residues. In DNA, the CDR3 is TGTGCCTGGAGGGCGCTAGCGGGGGGCAAAAACATTCAGTACTTC. Its protein product is CAWRALAGGKNIQYF.

This clone occurred once. The CDR3 does not close with the conserved phenylalanine or tryptophan, likely indicating a read error. This rearrangement joins TRBV4-1 to TRBJ1-1, with 8 bases aligning to TRBD1. V trimming: 3 bases; J trimming: 2 bases; junction bases outside the gene matches: 5. The CDR3 is 15 amino acids. Germline CDR1 is MGHRA and CDR2 is YSYEKL. Here the CDR3 DNA reads TGCGCCAGCAGCCAGGGGGACAGGCGAAACACTGAAGCTTTCCTT. This codes for CASSQGDRRNTEAFL.

The chain uses TRBV7-8 and TRBJ1-1; no reliable D call. The CDR3 totals 14 residues. V lost 1 base and J 1 base, leaving 7 bases between the germline ends. Germline CDR1 is SGHVS and CDR2 is FQNEAQ. CDR3 loop: CASSLEEENTEAFF. As DNA, the CDR3 is TGTGCCAGCAGCTTAGAGGAGGAGAACACTGAAGCTTTCTTT.

V and J are TRBV6-5 and TRBJ2-7, with 8 bases matching TRBD2. In germline, CDR1 is MNHEY, CDR2 SVGAGI. With V trimmed by 6 bases and J by 4 bases, 8 bases remained unmatched. This CDR3 is built from 14 residues. CDR3 in amino acids: CASSESGGFYEQYF. DNA for the CDR3: TGTGCCAGCAGCGAGAGCGGGGGATTTTACGAGCAGTACTTC.

The chain has TRBV5-4 and TRBJ2-1; 14 bases are shared with TRBD2. CDR1 SGHNT and CDR2 YYREEE come from the germline V gene (reference sequence). The CDR3 consists of 16 residues. The V segment lost 4 bases and the J segment 8 bases; nucleotides outside the gene matches: 8. The CDR3 region is CASSQDPTSGGDEQFF. The CDR3 DNA sequence: TGTGCCAGCAGCCAAGACCCGACTAGCGGGGGGGATGAGCAGTTCTTC.

The chain recombines TRBV5-4 with TRBJ2-5; TRBD1 aligns across 10 bases. J gave up 4 bases and V 3 bases, and 9 bases lay outside the gene matches. The CDR3 is made up of 16 amino acids. Germline V lookup: CDR1 SGHNT, CDR2 YYREEE (reference sequence). The CDR3 DNA reads as TGTGCCAGCAGCTCAACGACAGGGGGCCGTGGAGAGACCCAGTACTTC. Its protein is CASSSTTGGRGETQYF.

This rearrangement joins TRBV10-2 to TRBJ2-3; 10 bases map to TRBD2. The CDR3 has 16 residues. Germline trimming cut 7 bases from V and 4 bases from J; bases unmatched to any gene: 11. CDR1 and CDR2 (germline): WSHSY, SAAADI. CDR3 DNA: TGCGCCAGCAAAGCGGGGGGGCCGTCGAGGGCAGATACGCAGTATTTT. Residues: CASKAGGPSRADTQYF.

This chain joins TRBV5-1 and TRBJ2-1; TRBD2 aligns across 7 bases. Germline loops: CDR1 SGHRS, CDR2 YFSETQ. The V segment lost 0 bases and the J segment 3 bases; nucleotides outside the gene matches: 6. CDR3 length: 16 amino acids. The chain's CDR3 is CASSLAQRGYYNEQFF. CDR3 in DNA: TGCGCCAGCAGCTTGGCACAGCGGGGCTACTACAATGAGCAGTTCTTC.

The chain has TRBV5-1 and TRBJ2-2, with 10 nucleotides matching TRBD1. This CDR3 is 16 amino acids long. Looked up from germline, CDR1 is SGHRS and CDR2 is YFSETQ. Losses at the gene ends were 4 bases for V and 4 bases for J; bases not matched to a gene: 7. The CDR3 DNA is TGCGCCAGCAGCCTACGACAGGGGGCGTCCACCGGGGAGCTGTTTTTT. Encoded protein: CASSLRQGASTGELFF.

Concerning this clone itself: Other DNA variants within this sample encode the same CDR3. This sequence joins TRBV5-4 and TRBJ2-5, with 8 bases fitting TRBD2. This CDR3 has 15 residues. Germline assignment: CDR1 SGHNT and CDR2 YYREEE (reference sequence). Germline trimming cut 0 bases from V and 4 bases from J; bases unmatched to any gene: 5. The DNA of the CDR3 is TGTGCCAGCAGCTTGGCCTCGGGGGGGGCAGAGACCCAGTACTTC. It yields the protein CASSLASGGAETQYF.

This clone occurred once. The chain links TRBV28 to TRBJ1-1, with 7 nucleotides matching TRBD1. Germline CDR1 and CDR2: MDHEN and SYDVKM. The V segment lost 6 bases and the J segment 7 bases; nucleotides outside the gene matches: 11. The CDR3 has 14 residues. The CDR3 here is CASRTVDRVFEAFF. CDR3 bases: TGTGCCAGCAGGACTGTAGACAGGGTGTTTGAAGCTTTCTTT.

In nucleotides, the CDR3 is TGCGCCAGCAGCTTGGTAGGGGGGGGCATATCCTACGAGCAGTACTTC. Protein sequence: CASSLVGGGISYEQYF. The gene calls are TRBV5-1 and TRBJ2-7, with D tentatively TRBD2 (7 bases). The CDR3 consists of 16 residues. Per the germline V gene, CDR1 is SGHRS and CDR2 is YFSETQ. The V gene lost 0 bases and the J gene lost 1 base, with 14 bases spanning the gap.

This chain links TRBV18 with TRBJ2-5; 9 bases align to TRBD2. Germline CDR1 KGHSH, CDR2 LQKENI. V lost 3 bases and J lost 3; bases outside the gene matches: 8. The CDR3 length is 16 residues. CDR3 sequence reads: CASSPLQPSGEETQYF. CDR3 sequence (DNA): TGTGCCAGCTCACCGCTACAGCCTAGCGGGGAAGAGACCCAGTACTTC.

This clone appeared once. The V and J genes are TRBV4-3 and TRBJ2-7; TRBD1 might be the D (6 bases). The germline V gene encodes CDR1 LGHNA and CDR2 YSLEER. The CDR3 contains 14 residues. Trimming removed 1 base from V and 4 bases from J, with 11 bases in between. The CDR3 nucleotides read TGCGCCAGCAGCCAAGGCAGGGGCGGATACGAGCAGTACTTC. Translation gives CASSQGRGGYEQYF.

The chain couples TRBV9 to TRBJ2-1; 7 positions match TRBD2. This CDR3 is built from 18 residues. Germline CDR1 and CDR2: SGDLS and YYNGEE. V lost 0 bases to trimming and J lost 4 bases; unmatched junction nucleotides: 13. As DNA, the CDR3 is TGTGCCAGCAGCGTAGCGCAGGTGGGCGGGGGAGTATACAATGAGCAGTTCTTC. Translation: CASSVAQVGGGVYNEQFF. Full variable domain (missing parts from reference TRBV9 and TRBJ2-1): DSGVTQTPKHLITATGQRVTLRCSPRSGDLSVYWYQQSLDQGLQFLIQYYNGEERAKGNILERFSAQQFPDLHSELNLSSLELGDSALYFCASSVAQVGGGVYNEQFFGPGTRLTVL.

The rearrangement links TRBV5-1 to TRBJ1-2; tentative D call: TRBD1 (5 bases). V was cut by 1 base and J by 8 bases, with 15 bases left in between. CDR1 is SGHRS and CDR2 is YFSETQ in the germline V gene. The CDR3 has 14 residues. CDR3 DNA: TGCGCCAGCAGCTTGAGTCAGGGTCCGGAGGGCTACACCTTC. Translated: CASSLSQGPEGYTF.

There are a few counts of this clone. This sequence joins TRBV9 and TRBJ1-3; 7 bases are shared with TRBD1. Per germline, CDR1 SGDLS and CDR2 YYNGEE. This CDR3 is built from 16 residues. Unmatched junction bases numbered 10, after V lost 4 bases and J lost 3 bases. CDR3 amino acids: CASSRIVGGIGNTIYF. The CDR3 region has the DNA TGTGCCAGCAGCCGGATAGTAGGGGGCATTGGAAACACCATATATTTT. Based on the CDR3 plus reference TRBV9 and TRBJ1-3, the full variable domain is DSGVTQTPKHLITATGQRVTLRCSPRSGDLSVYWYQQSLDQGLQFLIQYYNGEERAKGNILERFSAQQFPDLHSELNLSSLELGDSALYFCASSRIVGGIGNTIYFGEGSWLTVV.

The V and J genes are TRBV28 and TRBJ1-6, with D perhaps TRBD1 (6 bases). Germline V gene lookup returns CDR1 MDHEN and CDR2 SYDVKM. The CDR3 has 17 amino acids. V lost 8 bases to trimming and J lost 7 bases, with 24 bases between them. The CDR3 DNA is TGTGCCAGCCTACCAGGTGCGGGGGGCCGGACCAATTCACCCCTCCACTTT. Translated: CASLPGAGGRTNSPLHF. Based on the CDR3 plus reference TRBV28 and TRBJ1-6, the full variable domain is DVKVTQSSRYLVKRTGEKVFLECVQDMDHENMFWYRQDPGLGLRLIYFSYDVKMKEKGDIPEGYSVSREKKERFSLILESASTNQTSMYLCASLPGAGGRTNSPLHFGNGTRLTVT.

The chain joins TRBV7-2 to TRBJ1-1, with 8 bases fitting TRBD1. Per the germline V gene, CDR1 is SGHTA and CDR2 is FQGNSA. The CDR3 length is 15 residues. With V trimmed by 5 bases and J by 3 bases, 8 bases remained unmatched. The CDR3 region has the DNA TGTGCCAGCAGCCTGACAGGGGAACGCTACACTGAAGCTTTCTTT. Residues: CASSLTGERYTEAFF.